One T cell receptor beta chain is described in this entry. 13 Jbeta primers and 60 Vbeta primers were used for the PCR. Clones were read by immunoSEQ multiplex PCR, and TCRdb kept only the in-frame ones, dropping some. The repertoire has about 120,000 clones, around 86% of them found once; the top ten carry more than 1.5%. The data originate from a study of cytomegalovirus exposure and HLA in healthy donors. The sequencing input was PBMCs. This clonotype was sampled from a middle-aged man in good health and CMV-seronegative.

This chain's CDR3 is CASRAPGGTYEQYF. The CDR3 nucleotides are TGTGCCAGCAGGGCCCCGGGAGGGACCTACGAGCAGTACTTC. The gene calls are TRBV6-6 and TRBJ2-7; 8 bases agree with TRBD2. Germline lookup yields CDR1 MNHNY and CDR2 SVGAGI (reference sequence). The trim removed 6 bases at V and 2 bases at J, leaving 6 bases unmatched. The CDR3 covers 14 residues.